What follows is one T cell receptor (beta chain) and its context. As yet, its antigen is unknown. CD45RO-negative, CCR7-positively selected cells formed the naive CD8 fraction, excluding terminally differentiated effector memory CD45RA+ cells. This record belongs to a study of shared clonotypes between healthy human individuals. Findings and limits, study-wide: The four-donor shared clonotypes exceeded non-shared clonotypes in generation probability, with non-shared ones scoring lower. Only blood underwent sampling, and tissue repertoires likely differ. Memory subsets generally showed lower estimated richness than naive subsets.

Sequencing was performed with immunoSEQ multiplex PCR; in TCRdb, only in-frame clones are kept and a portion is missing. The data hold about 2 million clones, with about 95% observed a single time. V gave up 4 bases and J gave up 5 bases, with 15 bases separating them. Germline V gives CDR1 SGHNT, CDR2 YYREEE (reference sequence). This CDR3 comprises 14 residues. This TCR came from a man aged 18 to 30 in good health. The sequenced sample was naive CD8+ T cells sorted from blood. The V call is TRBV5-4, the J call TRBJ2-5; the D gene is possibly TRBD1 (5 bases). This chain's CDR3 is CASSPVAGRETQYF. The CDR3, as DNA: TGTGCCAGCAGCCCGGTGGCAGGGCGGGAGACCCAGTACTTC.